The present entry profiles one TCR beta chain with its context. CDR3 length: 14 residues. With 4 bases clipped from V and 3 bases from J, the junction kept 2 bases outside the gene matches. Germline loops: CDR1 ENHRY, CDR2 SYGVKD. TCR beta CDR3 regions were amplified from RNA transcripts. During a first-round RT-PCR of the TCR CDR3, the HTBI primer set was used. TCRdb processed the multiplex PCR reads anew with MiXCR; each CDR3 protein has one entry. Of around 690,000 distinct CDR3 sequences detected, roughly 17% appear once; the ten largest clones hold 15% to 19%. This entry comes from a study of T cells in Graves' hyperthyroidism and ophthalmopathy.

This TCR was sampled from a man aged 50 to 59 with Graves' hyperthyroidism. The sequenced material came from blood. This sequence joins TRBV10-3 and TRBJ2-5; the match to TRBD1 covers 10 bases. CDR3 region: CAISAGTGEETQYF. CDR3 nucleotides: TGTGCCATCAGTGCCGGGACAGGGGAAGAGACCCAGTACTTC.